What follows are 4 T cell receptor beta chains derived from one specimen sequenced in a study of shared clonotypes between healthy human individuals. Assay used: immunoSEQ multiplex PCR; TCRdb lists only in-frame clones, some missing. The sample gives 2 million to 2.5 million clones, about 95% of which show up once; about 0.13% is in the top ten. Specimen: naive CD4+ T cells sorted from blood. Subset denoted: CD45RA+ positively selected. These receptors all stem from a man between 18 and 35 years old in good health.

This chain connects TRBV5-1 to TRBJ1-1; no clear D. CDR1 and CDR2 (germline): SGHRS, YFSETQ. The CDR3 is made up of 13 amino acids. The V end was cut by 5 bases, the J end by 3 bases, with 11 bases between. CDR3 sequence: CASSPRDYTEAFF. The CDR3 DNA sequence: TGCGCCAGCAGTCCTCGAGATTACACTGAAGCTTTCTTT.

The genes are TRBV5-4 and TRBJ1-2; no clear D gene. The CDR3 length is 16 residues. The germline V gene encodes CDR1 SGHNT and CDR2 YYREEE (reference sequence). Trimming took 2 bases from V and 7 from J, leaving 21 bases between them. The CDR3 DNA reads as TGTGCCAGCAGCTTTGCCCTAGACACCGCCAGCGTTGGCTACACCTTC. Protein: CASSFALDTASVGYTF.

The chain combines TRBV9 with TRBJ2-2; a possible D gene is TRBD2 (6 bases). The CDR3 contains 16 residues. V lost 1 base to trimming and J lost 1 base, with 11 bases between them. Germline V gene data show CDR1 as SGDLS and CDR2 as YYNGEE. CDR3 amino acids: CASSVRGDLNTGELFF. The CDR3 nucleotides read TGTGCCAGCAGCGTACGCGGGGATTTGAACACCGGGGAGCTGTTTTTT.

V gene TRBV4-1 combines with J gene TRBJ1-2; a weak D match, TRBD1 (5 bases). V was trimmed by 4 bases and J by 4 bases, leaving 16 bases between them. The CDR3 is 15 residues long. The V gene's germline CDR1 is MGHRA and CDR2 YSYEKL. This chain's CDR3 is CASSPGTNVGYGYTF. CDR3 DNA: TGCGCCAGCAGCCCCGGGACTAACGTTGGCTATGGCTACACCTTC.